The 14 T cell receptor beta chains below all came from one sample that was sequenced in a study of cytomegalovirus exposure and HLA in healthy donors. Profiling relied on immunoSEQ multiplex PCR, and the TCRdb table lists in-frame clones only, not all of them. The data contain 220,000 or so clones, about 89% of them singletons. What was sequenced was PBMCs. These receptors all come from a woman aged 18-29 years in good health and CMV-seronegative.

This rearrangement joins TRBV5-6 to TRBJ2-1, with a possible D match to TRBD1 (6 bases). The germline V gene encodes CDR1 SGHDT and CDR2 YYEEEE. The CDR3 consists of 13 residues. V lost 5 bases, J lost 7 bases, and 13 bases lay in between. The CDR3 DNA follows: TGTGCCAGCAGACTCCAGGGGACGAATGAGCAGTTCTTC. Translating it yields CASRLQGTNEQFF.

The chain has TRBV29-1 and TRBJ2-7; 8 nucleotides agree with TRBD1. The V segment lost 6 bases and the J segment 5 bases; nucleotides outside the gene matches: 12. The CDR3 consists of 14 residues. Germline V gives CDR1 SQVTM, CDR2 ANQGSEA. The CDR3 loop reads CSVADRGLMDEQYF. The DNA of the CDR3 is TGCAGCGTCGCCGACAGGGGATTGATGGACGAGCAGTACTTC.

The rearrangement links TRBV19 to TRBJ1-2; possibly TRBD1 for D (6 bases). Trimming left V 5 bases short and J 9 bases short, with 13 bases between. Germline V gives CDR1 LNHDA, CDR2 SQIVND (reference sequence). CDR3 length: 12 residues. The CDR3 DNA is TGTGCCAGTAGTTCCGGGACAAGCAGCTACACCTTC. Its translation is CASSSGTSSYTF.

This clone was detected once. The chain carries TRBV28 and TRBJ2-1, with 12 bases aligning to TRBD2. V gave up 5 bases and J gave up 7 bases; unmatched junction bases: 15. The CDR3 has 18 amino acids. CDR1 and CDR2 from the germline V gene are MDHEN and SYDVKM. This CDR3 reads CASSLLPTSSGRANEQFF. CDR3 coding DNA: TGTGCCAGCAGTCTCCTCCCAACTTCTAGCGGGAGGGCTAATGAGCAGTTCTTC.

V is TRBV28 and J is TRBJ1-5; 9 bases align to TRBD1. Germline CDR1 reads MDHEN; CDR2 reads SYDVKM. The CDR3 contains 14 residues. With 5 bases clipped from V and 8 bases from J, the junction kept 7 bases outside the gene matches. The CDR3, as DNA: TGTGCCAGCAGTCTCCCCGGGACAGGGAAGCCCCAGCATTTT. Residues: CASSLPGTGKPQHF.

Concerning this clone itself: This sample includes further DNA sequences coding for the same CDR3. This rearrangement joins TRBV28 to TRBJ1-5, with D hard to call. CDR1 MDHEN and CDR2 SYDVKM come from the germline V gene. The CDR3 has 14 amino acids. Trimming took 3 bases from V and 0 from J, leaving 6 bases between them. The CDR3 spells CASSFGGSNQPQHF. CDR3 DNA: TGTGCCAGCAGTTTCGGAGGTAGCAATCAGCCCCAGCATTTT. The complete variable domain, with remaining parts taken from reference TRBV28 and TRBJ1-5, reads DVKVTQSSRYLVKRTGEKVFLECVQDMDHENMFWYRQDPGLGLRLIYFSYDVKMKEKGDIPEGYSVSREKKERFSLILESASTNQTSMYLCASSFGGSNQPQHFGDGTRLSIL.

This chain uses TRBV28 with TRBJ1-5, with 7 bases identical to TRBD1. The CDR3 length is 14 residues. From germline, CDR1 is MDHEN and CDR2 SYDVKM. The ends lost 5 bases at V and 4 bases at J; junction bases unmatched: 5. CDR3 amino acids: CASSGTVLNQPQHF. CDR3 bases: TGTGCCAGCAGTGGGACAGTTTTGAATCAGCCCCAGCATTTT.

This clone has just one count. The rearrangement joins TRBV7-9 to TRBJ2-1; tentative D call: TRBD1 (5 bases). The V end was cut by 1 base, the J end by 10 bases, with 17 bases between. The CDR3 loop spans 15 amino acids. From germline, CDR1 is SEHNR and CDR2 FQNEAQ (reference sequence). The CDR3, as DNA: TGTGCCAGCAGCTTAGGGGGCCGGACGGTCCGGGAGCAGTTCTTC. It is translated as CASSLGGRTVREQFF.

Here the CDR3 reads CASSRSTGGLEQYF. The CDR3 region has the DNA TGCGCCAGCAGCAGGAGTACAGGGGGCCTCGAGCAGTACTTC. This sequence joins TRBV5-1 and TRBJ2-7, with 9 bases aligning to TRBD1. Germline assignment: CDR1 SGHRS and CDR2 YFSETQ. V trimming: 4 bases; J trimming: 6 bases; junction bases outside the gene matches: 8. This CDR3 contains 14 residues.

V gene TRBV6-5 combines with J gene TRBJ2-5; D is perhaps TRBD2 (6 bases). The germline CDR1 and CDR2 sequences are MNHEY and SVGAGI. Deletions cut 4 bases from V and 0 bases from J, with 15 bases between. This CDR3 is 16 amino acids long. CDR3 region: CASSSPRRTNQETQYF. CDR3 nucleotide sequence: TGTGCCAGCAGTTCCCCCCGACGGACTAACCAAGAGACCCAGTACTTC.

The V gene is TRBV27, the J gene TRBJ1-2; 7 bases match TRBD1. The CDR3 sequence is 15 residues long. With 0 bases clipped from V and 5 bases from J, the junction kept 6 bases outside the gene matches. Germline V gene sequence: CDR1 MNHEY, CDR2 SMNVEV (reference sequence). CDR3 region: CASSLSTGSLYGYTF. Here the CDR3 DNA reads TGTGCCAGCAGTTTATCGACAGGGTCGCTGTATGGCTACACCTTC.

The rearrangement uses TRBV6-6 and TRBJ1-3, with 7 bases matching TRBD1. V lost 7 bases and J lost 2; bases outside the gene matches: 5. Per germline, CDR1 MNHNY and CDR2 SVGAGI (reference sequence). The CDR3 consists of 14 residues. CDR3 protein: CASKPDRPGNTIYF. The CDR3 DNA reads TGTGCCAGCAAACCGGACAGGCCTGGAAACACCATATATTTT.

The V and J genes are TRBV5-4 and TRBJ1-2; 8 bases align to TRBD1. The CDR3 has 15 amino acids. Germline lookup yields CDR1 SGHNT and CDR2 YYREEE (reference sequence). Losses at the gene ends were 3 bases for V and 8 bases for J; bases not matched to a gene: 12. The CDR3 DNA is TGTGCCAGCAGCTCAATCGGACTACAGGGGGACGGCTACACCTTC. Residues: CASSSIGLQGDGYTF. Supplemented by reference TRBV5-4 and TRBJ1-2, the full variable domain reads ETGVTQSPTHLIKTRGQQVTLRCSSQSGHNTVSWYQQALGQGPQFIFQYYREEENGRGNFPPRFSGLQFPNYSSELNVNALELDDSALYLCASSSIGLQGDGYTFGSGTRLTVV.

The chain joins TRBV4-2 to TRBJ1-1; no clear D. This CDR3 is built from 15 residues. V lost 1 base, J lost 0 bases, and 9 bases lay in between. Germline V gives CDR1 LGHNA, CDR2 YNFKEQ. CDR3 region: CASSQAQKVNTEAFF. Written as DNA, the CDR3 is TGTGCCAGCAGCCAAGCCCAGAAAGTGAACACTGAAGCTTTCTTT.